This is a list of T cell receptor beta chains from one sample in a study of cytomegalovirus exposure and HLA in healthy donors. The table came from immunoSEQ multiplex PCR; TCRdb's copy has only in-frame clones and leaves some out. The sample holds about 190,000 clones, roughly four fifths seen once. The sample was PBMCs. These receptors came from a woman in her twenties or thirties in good health and CMV-seropositive. Both conserved end residues are part of each CDR3. Each record gives: V gene, D gene, clone size, J gene, CDR3 protein, CDR3 DNA. D genes are given only for firm matches. Rows may omit the clone size; those that give it use once, few, many or a size class.

>TRBV19|-|-|TRBJ1-5
CASMTANQPQHF
TGTGCCAGTATGACAGCTAATCAGCCCCAGCATTTT
>TRBV6-6|TRBD2|-|TRBJ2-3
CASRGTTGDTQYF
TGTGCCAGCAGGGGGACTACTGGGGATACGCAGTATTTT
>TRBV15|-|-|TRBJ2-3
CATSRDFGADTQYF
TGTGCCACCAGCAGAGATTTCGGGGCAGATACGCAGTATTTT
>TRBV6-6|-|few|TRBJ1-1
CASRFGIRTEAFF
TGTGCCAGCCGTTTCGGGATCCGCACTGAAGCTTTCTTT
>TRBV10-1|TRBD1|-|TRBJ1-2
CASRNRGASYGYTF
TGCGCCAGCAGAAACAGGGGGGCCTCCTATGGCTACACCTTC
>TRBV19|TRBD1|once|TRBJ2-2
CAVLQGSTTGELFF
TGTGCCGTCCTACAGGGGTCTACCACCGGGGAGCTGTTTTTT
>TRBV7-9|-|-|TRBJ2-5
CASSLVTSNQETQYF
TGTGCCAGCAGCTTGGTAACATCGAACCAAGAGACCCAGTACTTC
>TRBV6-5|-|-|TRBJ1-1
CASSSATLTGNTEAFF
TGTGCCAGCAGTTCCGCCACCTTGACAGGGAACACTGAAGCTTTCTTT
>TRBV7-6|-|-|TRBJ2-3
CASSLQARQSTDTQYF
TGTGCCAGCAGCTTACAGGCGAGACAGTCGACAGATACGCAGTATTTT
>TRBV9|TRBD1|-|TRBJ1-5
CASSPGTGALGNQPQHF
TGTGCCAGCAGCCCTGGGACAGGGGCCTTGGGCAATCAGCCCCAGCATTTT
>TRBV4-1|TRBD1|-|TRBJ2-7
CASSQDSRGNEQYF
TGCGCCAGCAGCCAAGATTCCAGGGGGAACGAGCAGTACTTC
>TRBV7-9|TRBD1|-|TRBJ1-2
CASSGNRDRGVGGGYTF
TGTGCCAGCAGTGGCAACCGGGACAGGGGAGTAGGTGGCGGCTACACCTTC
>TRBV28|-|once|TRBJ1-5
CATCSGNPVVGNQPQHF
TGTGCCACTTGCTCCGGGAACCCGGTCGTGGGCAATCAGCCCCAGCATTTT
>TRBV19|-|-|TRBJ1-2
CASSSQFNYGYTF
TGTGCCAGTAGTTCGCAGTTTAACTATGGCTACACCTTC
>TRBV29-1|TRBD1|few|TRBJ1-1
CSARDRANTEAFF
TGCAGCGCCCGGGACAGGGCGAACACTGAAGCTTTCTTT
>TRBV15|-|few|TRBJ2-2
CATSRGGTANTGELFF
TGTGCCACCAGCAGGGGCGGGACAGCGAACACCGGGGAGCTGTTTTTT
>TRBV28|-|few|TRBJ1-2
CASTYLGQRNYGYTF
TGTGCCAGCACCTATCTTGGACAGAGAAACTATGGCTACACCTTC
>TRBV25-1|TRBD2|-|TRBJ2-7
CASSELSGRGSYEQYF
TGTGCCAGCAGTGAACTCAGCGGGAGGGGCTCCTACGAGCAGTACTTC
>TRBV11-3|-|-|TRBJ1-1
CASSLDGNTEAFF
TGTGCCAGCAGCTTAGACGGGAACACTGAAGCTTTCTTT
>TRBV28|TRBD2|-|TRBJ2-7
CASSWWEGSTYEQYF
TGTGCCAGCAGTTGGTGGGAGGGTTCAACCTACGAGCAGTACTTC
>TRBV7-9|TRBD1|-|TRBJ2-4
CASSPQGAQGNIQYF
TGTGCCAGCAGCCCACAGGGGGCGCAGGGGAACATTCAGTACTTC
>TRBV5-1|TRBD1|-|TRBJ1-1
CASSSDRGLNTEAFF
TGCGCCAGCAGCTCGGACAGGGGACTGAACACTGAAGCTTTCTTT
>TRBV2|-|few|TRBJ1-1
CASTTGLNTEAFF
TGTGCCAGCACTACAGGGTTGAACACTGAAGCTTTCTTT
>TRBV27|TRBD1|-|TRBJ1-2
CASAFGQGGFGYTF
TGTGCCAGCGCCTTCGGGCAGGGGGGATTTGGCTACACCTTC
>TRBV5-4|-|few|TRBJ2-3
CASSGLGRMADTQYF
TGTGCCAGCAGCGGACTTGGGCGTATGGCAGATACGCAGTATTTT
>TRBV21-1|-|-|TRBJ1-5
CASSSPGLQGENQPQHF
TGTGCCAGCAGCTCTCCTGGTCTACAGGGGGAGAATCAGCCCCAGCATTTT
>TRBV19|-|-|TRBJ1-2
CASSMGSSYGYTF
TGTGCCAGTAGTATGGGCTCGTCCTATGGCTACACCTTC
>TRBV28|TRBD1|-|TRBJ2-5
CASSLDRGEETQYF
TGTGCCAGCAGTTTAGACAGGGGGGAAGAGACCCAGTACTTC
>TRBV18|-|few|TRBJ2-3
CASSPRDWYTDTQYF
TGTGCCAGCTCACCGCGGGACTGGTACACAGATACGCAGTATTTT
>TRBV29-1|-|-|TRBJ1-1
CSVGGGATEAFF
TGCAGCGTTGGCGGGGGTGCCACTGAAGCTTTCTTT
>TRBV19|-|-|TRBJ1-1
CASSIGGAGNTEAFF
TGTGCCAGTAGTATTGGGGGGGCGGGAAACACTGAAGCTTTCTTT
>TRBV14|TRBD2|-|TRBJ2-2
CASEAGASPGELFF
TGTGCCAGTGAAGCGGGAGCAAGTCCCGGGGAGCTGTTTTTT
>TRBV6-1|-|-|TRBJ1-2
CASSAYRGQDGYTF
TGTGCCAGCAGTGCTTATAGGGGCCAGGATGGCTACACCTTC
>TRBV6-1|-|-|TRBJ2-7
CASSEASYRGYPYEQYF
TGTGCCAGCAGTGAAGCGTCCTATCGGGGGTATCCCTACGAGCAGTACTTC
>TRBV7-9|-|-|TRBJ2-5
CASSFATLARKETQYF
TGTGCCAGCAGCTTCGCTACCCTAGCGAGAAAAGAGACCCAGTACTTC
>TRBV27|TRBD2|-|TRBJ2-3
CASSPRSNLAGGEYF
TGTGCCAGCAGTCCCCGGAGCAACCTAGCGGGGGGGGAGTATTTT
>TRBV19|TRBD1|-|TRBJ2-7
CASSTGQGIYEQYF
TGTGCCAGTAGTACCGGACAGGGGATCTACGAGCAGTACTTC